The T cell receptor beta chain under discussion was sequenced for a study of blood T cell repertoires in COVID-19. The table came from immunoSEQ multiplex PCR; TCRdb's copy has only in-frame clones and leaves some out. The table lists hundreds of thousands of clones, 85% to 90% of them singletons. The CDR3 contains 14 residues. The germline V gene has CDR1 MGHDK and CDR2 SYGVNS. Trimming took 2 bases from V and 7 from J, leaving 9 bases between them. The chain recombines TRBV25-1 with TRBJ1-6, with TRBD1 as a possible D gene (6 bases). The sample comprised PBMCs or T cells enriched from blood (not recorded which). This TCR was recovered from a young man who had recovered from COVID-19. CDR3 nucleotide sequence: TGTGCCAGCAGTGAAGGGCAGGGGAATTCACCCCTCCACTTT. Amino acid sequence: CASSEGQGNSPLHF. The entire variable domain, with the rest obtained from reference TRBV25-1 and TRBJ1-6, is as follows: EADIYQTPRYLVIGTGKKITLECSQTMGHDKMYWYQQDPGMELHLIHYSYGVNSTEKGDLSSESTVSRIRTEHFPLTLESARPSHTSQYLCASSEGQGNSPLHFGNGTRLTVT.